The 17 T cell receptor beta chains listed next were all sequenced from one sample in a study of blood T cells in healthy people across ages. Primers used in a second PCR of about 6 to 11 cycles were a sample-barcoded 5' primer and a J-beta primer mix. TCRdb fed the 5' RACE reads into MiXCR, producing one record per CDR3 protein. Of 630,000 or so distinct CDR3 sequences listed, about 30% are singletons. The sequenced material came from blood. These receptors were obtained from a woman older than 75 in good health.

The chain uses TRBV18 and TRBJ1-5, with a weak D call TRBD1 (6 bases). V lost 3 bases and J lost 6, with 9 bases in between. The CDR3 runs 13 residues. Germline V gene data show CDR1 as KGHSH and CDR2 as LQKENI. The CDR3 protein is CASSPLQGQPQHF. The CDR3 DNA follows: TGTGCCAGCTCACCGTTACAGGGTCAGCCCCAGCATTTT.

Concerning this clonotype: Compared with germline, one end of the junction differs, possibly owing to a read error. This chain connects TRBV15 to TRBJ1-2; the D gene is possibly TRBD1 (6 bases). Germline V gene lookup returns CDR1 LNHNV and CDR2 YYDKDF (reference sequence). CDR3 size: 17 residues. DNA for the CDR3: TGTGCCACCAGCAGAGAGGCGGCGGGGGCGCAGTACTATGGCCACACCTTC. It yields the protein CATSREAAGAQYYGHTF.

This clonotype was found many times. The chain employs TRBV9 and TRBJ2-3, with TRBD1 matching over 7 bases. V trimming: 6 bases; J trimming: 2 bases; junction bases outside the gene matches: 6. The germline CDR1 and CDR2 sequences are SGDLS and YYNGEE. The CDR3 is 14 amino acids. CDR3 residues: CASTEGAHTDTQYF. The CDR3 nucleotides read TGTGCCAGCACCGAGGGGGCGCACACAGATACGCAGTATTTT.

Comment on this clonotype: This may arise from a read error, as a much more abundant clone is one base away. The genes are TRBV10-3 and TRBJ2-1; TRBD2 might be the D (6 bases). V lost 5 bases, J lost 13 bases, and 24 bases lay in between. This CDR3 region has 15 residues. Germline lookup yields CDR1 ENHRY and CDR2 SYGVKD. DNA for the CDR3: TGTGCCATCAGTCCTATACCGACTAGGCAAGAGACCCAGTTCTTC. This gives the protein CAISPIPTRQETQFF.

For the CDR3, the DNA is TGTGCCAGCAGCCCCGGGACTAGCGGGGGTCTTTCCTACGAGCAGTACTTC. As protein: CASSPGTSGGLSYEQYF. The V call is TRBV7-2, the J call TRBJ2-7; TRBD2 matches at 14 bases. The length of the CDR3 is 17 residues. Trimming removed 5 bases from V and 1 base from J; junction bases left unmatched: 7. The germline CDR1 and CDR2 sequences are SGHTA and FQGNSA.

V is TRBV6-1 and J is TRBJ1-2; 7 nucleotides match TRBD1. The CDR3 loop spans 12 amino acids. V shed 8 bases and J 3 bases; nucleotides not matched to a gene: 3. CDR1 and CDR2 (germline): MNHNS, SASEGT. The CDR3 DNA reads TGTGCCAGCGTAGGGGGCGACTATGGCTACACCTTC. It is translated as CASVGGDYGYTF.

This chain connects TRBV30 to TRBJ2-1; TRBD1 might be the D (6 bases). V lost 6 bases and J 8 bases, leaving 17 bases between the germline ends. The germline V gene encodes CDR1 GTSNPN and CDR2 SVGIG (reference sequence). The CDR3 is 13 amino acids. Written as DNA, the CDR3 is TGTGCCTGCCGCGGGTTCCCAGGGGATGAGCAGTTCTTC. Its protein is CACRGFPGDEQFF.

Notes on this clonotype: A junction end diverges from the germline sequence, so it may reflect a read error. The chain employs TRBV3-1 and TRBJ2-5; D is undetermined. The CDR3 extends over 12 amino acids. Looked up from germline, CDR1 is LGHDT and CDR2 is YNNKEL (reference sequence). The CDR3, as DNA: TGTGCCAGCAGCCCCGGCGGAGAGGCCCAGTACTTC. As protein: CASSPGGEAQYF.

The chain carries TRBV5-6 and TRBJ1-6, with 7 bases matching TRBD1. Trimming removed 4 bases from V and 6 bases from J; junction bases left unmatched: 10. Germline V gives CDR1 SGHDT, CDR2 YYEEEE. The CDR3 is 16 residues long. In nucleotides, the CDR3 is TGTGCCAGCAGCACCCCGACAGGGACCTTTAATTCACCCCTCCACTTT. Translation gives CASSTPTGTFNSPLHF.

This sequence joins TRBV5-1 and TRBJ2-5; 11 nucleotides agree with TRBD2. There are 15 residues in the CDR3. From germline, CDR1 is SGHRS and CDR2 YFSETQ. J lost 3 bases, V lost 1 base, and 2 bases had no gene match. CDR3 DNA: TGCGCCAGCAGCTTGCAACTAGCGGGGGAAGAGACCCAGTACTTC. As protein: CASSLQLAGEETQYF.

This clonotype was observed at least ten times. The chain carries TRBV7-2 and TRBJ2-1; D remains unclear. The germline V and J ends were trimmed by 0 bases and 13 bases, with 13 bases remaining between them. Germline CDR1 SGHTA, CDR2 FQGNSA. The CDR3 length is 13 residues. The CDR3 here is CASSLARRAKQFF. In DNA, the CDR3 is TGTGCCAGCAGCTTAGCGCGTAGGGCGAAACAGTTCTTC.

This clonotype occurred many times. The chain carries TRBV20-1 and TRBJ2-4; the match to TRBD1 covers 9 bases. The CDR3 length is 13 residues. Germline V lookup: CDR1 DFQATT, CDR2 SNEGSKA (reference sequence). In DNA, the CDR3 is TGCAGCGGGGGACAGGGAGCCAAAAACATTCAGTACTTC. Protein: CSGGQGAKNIQYF.

Note on this clonotype: Mismatch with germline at one junction end may stem from a read error. The gene calls are TRBV9 and TRBJ1-6; D perhaps matches TRBD1 (5 bases). CDR3 length equals 13 residues. Germline V lookup: CDR1 SGDLS, CDR2 YYNGEE. CDR3 sequence: CASSVDSRPPLHF. DNA of the CDR3: TGTGCCAGTAGCGTCGACAGTCGTCCACCCCTCCACTTT.

The gene calls are TRBV5-1 and TRBJ2-1; TRBD2 matches at 11 bases. V was clipped by 0 bases and J by 8 bases; unmatched bases: 10. The CDR3 is made up of 17 amino acids. From germline, CDR1 is SGHRS and CDR2 YFSETQ. The CDR3 sequence is CASSLVVLAGVSDEQFF. CDR3 coding DNA: TGCGCCAGCAGCTTGGTGGTACTAGCGGGGGTCTCGGATGAGCAGTTCTTC.

The chain couples TRBV6-6 to TRBJ1-5; maybe TRBD1 (6 bases). The CDR3 covers 17 residues. V dropped 4 bases and J dropped 1 base, with 17 bases sitting between them. The germline gives CDR1 MNHNY, CDR2 SVGAGI (reference sequence). The CDR3 DNA reads as TGTGCCAGCAGTTCCAGGGGATTGGGGTTGAGCAATCAGCCCCAGCATTTT. It specifies CASSSRGLGLSNQPQHF.

The table lists this clonotype with many counts. The chain has TRBV5-1 and TRBJ1-2; TRBD1 is a possible D gene (6 bases). The V and J ends lost 5 bases and 1 base respectively, with 21 bases between them. CDR1 SGHRS and CDR2 YFSETQ come from the germline V gene. This CDR3 comprises 17 residues. CDR3 amino acids: CASRGEQGRYLNYGYTF. The CDR3 nucleotides read TGCGCCAGCAGGGGAGAGCAGGGGCGGTACCTTAACTATGGCTACACCTTC.

This clonotype was seen a handful of times. The rearrangement joins TRBV5-1 to TRBJ1-1, with a weak D call TRBD1 (6 bases). The V end was cut by 4 bases, the J end by 2 bases, with 12 bases between. The CDR3 covers 14 residues. Germline loops: CDR1 SGHRS, CDR2 YFSETQ. CDR3 residues: CASSGAGTNTEAFF. The DNA for the CDR3 is TGCGCCAGCAGCGGTGCCGGGACAAACACTGAAGCTTTCTTT.